The next 8 T cell receptor beta chains were all read from a single sample in a study of cytomegalovirus exposure and HLA in healthy donors. In the PCR, 60 Vbeta and 13 Jbeta primers were used. Assay used: immunoSEQ multiplex PCR; TCRdb lists only in-frame clones, some missing. The sample records 90,000 to 150,000 clones, about 80% being singletons. Sequences were obtained from PBMCs. The receptors here all came from a female donor in good health and CMV-seronegative.

The genes are TRBV11-2 and TRBJ2-2; no clear D. From germline, CDR1 is SGHAT and CDR2 FQNNGV. This CDR3 is built from 15 residues. With 5 bases removed from V and 6 bases from J, the gap between germline ends came to 16 bases. The CDR3 spells CASSQRTVDSGELFF. Written as DNA, the CDR3 is TGTGCCAGCAGCCAACGAACTGTAGATTCCGGGGAGCTGTTTTTT.

This chain joins TRBV19 and TRBJ1-2; D call uncertain. Trimming left V 3 bases short and J 5 bases short, with 16 bases between. Germline CDR1 is LNHDA and CDR2 is SQIVND (reference sequence). The CDR3 runs 15 residues. The CDR3 sequence: CASSILSAGRYGYTF. CDR3 bases: TGTGCCAGTAGTATCTTATCAGCTGGGAGATATGGCTACACCTTC.

This chain uses TRBV10-2 with TRBJ1-1; 9 positions agree with TRBD1. The length of the CDR3 is 17 residues. Germline lookup yields CDR1 WSHSY and CDR2 SAAADI. With 3 bases clipped from V and 4 bases from J, the junction kept 12 bases outside the gene matches. The CDR3 region has the DNA TGCGCCAGCAGTGAAACGACCGGGACAGGGAGTCGCACTGAAGCTTTCTTT. It yields the protein CASSETTGTGSRTEAFF.

The chain combines TRBV15 with TRBJ2-1; 9 bases fit TRBD2. Germline values: CDR1 LNHNV, CDR2 YYDKDF (reference sequence). V was pared by 1 base and J by 6 bases, with 7 bases of the junction left unmatched. This CDR3 has 16 residues. CDR3 nucleotide sequence: TGTGCCACCAGCAGAGGTTCTAGCGGGGTTCTCAATGAGCAGTTCTTC. It encodes CATSRGSSGVLNEQFF.

This chain joins TRBV5-1 and TRBJ2-7; D is perhaps TRBD1 (6 bases). CDR1 and CDR2 from the germline V gene are SGHRS and YFSETQ. V was trimmed by 4 bases and J by 3 bases, leaving 14 bases between them. The CDR3 is made up of 14 amino acids. CDR3 sequence: CASSQDSLGYEQYF. DNA for the CDR3: TGCGCCAGCAGCCAGGACAGCCTGGGCTACGAGCAGTACTTC.

Only a few counts were recorded for this clone. The chain recombines TRBV13 with TRBJ1-4; D is unclear. With 0 bases removed from V and 9 bases from J, the gap between germline ends came to 11 bases. CDR1 PRHDT and CDR2 FYEKMQ come from the germline V gene (reference sequence). There are 14 residues in the CDR3. CDR3 sequence reads: CASSLGLSGKKLFF. The CDR3 bases are TGTGCCAGCAGCTTAGGCCTATCGGGTAAAAAACTGTTTTTT.

The V call is TRBV7-3, the J call TRBJ1-2; 7 positions match TRBD1. Germline assignment: CDR1 SGHTA and CDR2 FQGTGA. This CDR3 spans 17 amino acids. After removal of 0 bases from V and 2 bases from J, the junction contained 9 bases not matched to a gene. CDR3 sequence reads: CASSLTAAGGRNYGYTF. CDR3 bases: TGTGCCAGCAGCTTAACTGCGGCAGGGGGAAGGAACTATGGCTACACCTTC.

This chain joins TRBV5-1 and TRBJ2-1; D is unclear. In germline, CDR1 is SGHRS, CDR2 YFSETQ. This CDR3 is built from 11 residues. The ends were cut back, 4 bases at V and 7 bases at J, with 6 bases in the middle. DNA of the CDR3: TGCGCCAGCAGCCCCGAGAATGAGCAGTTCTTC. Residues: CASSPENEQFF.